This T cell receptor beta chain was retrieved from a study of blood T cells in healthy people across ages. For the second PCR, which ran for roughly 6 to 12 cycles, a sample-barcoded 5' primer and a J-beta primer mix were used. TCRdb re-called the 5' RACE reads through MiXCR, storing one row per CDR3 protein. Altogether approximately 1.5 million distinct CDR3 sequences are present, about 31% being singletons, with the ten largest covering around 10%. V lost 5 bases and J 1 base, leaving 13 bases between the germline ends. This CDR3 has 14 amino acids. Germline V gives CDR1 SGHRS, CDR2 YFSETQ. PBMCs were isolated at a quantity of at least 7 million per sample.

The TCR was taken from a woman in her 30s in good health. V is TRBV5-1 and J is TRBJ2-7; either TRBD1 or TRBD2 may supply D (5 bases each). Sequencing input: blood. The CDR3 region is CASRRGVSSYEQYF. The DNA of the CDR3 is TGCGCCAGCAGGAGAGGGGTAAGTTCCTACGAGCAGTACTTC.